Listed below are T cell receptor beta chains from one sample, sequenced in a study of T cell responses to AZD1222 COVID-19 vaccine. Profiling relied on immunoSEQ multiplex PCR, and the TCRdb table lists in-frame clones only, not all of them. The sample has 80,000 to 95,000 clones, about 92% seen once; the top ten hold 5% to 6.5%. The sample was peripheral blood, taken on day 0 of AZD1222 vaccination. The receptors here all came from an adult in good health. The conserved cysteine and the conserved F or W are not part of the CDR3 here. Fields, in order: CDR3 protein, D gene, V gene, clone size. The D gene is left open where the match is weak. A clone size is listed for some rows: how often the clone was seen (once, few, many), or a class if it is expanded.

CDR3aa: ASSLAAAGANVLT
d_gene: NA
v_gene: TRBV5-1
abundance: once

CDR3aa: ASSFPDRGPFHNTEAF
d_gene: TRBD1
v_gene: TRBV27
abundance: NA

CDR3aa: AQRTGANTEAF
d_gene: NA
v_gene: TRBV5-4
abundance: NA

CDR3aa: SVTLTEGQSEH
d_gene: TRBD1
v_gene: TRBV29-1
abundance: NA

CDR3aa: ASRRDYNEQF
d_gene: NA
v_gene: TRBV5-1
abundance: NA

CDR3aa: SALVNYGYT
d_gene: NA
v_gene: TRBV20-1
abundance: NA

CDR3aa: ASSPASSYNEQF
d_gene: NA
v_gene: TRBV28
abundance: once

CDR3aa: ASSWGLVDNSPLH
d_gene: NA
v_gene: TRBV7-9
abundance: NA

CDR3aa: ASSPVGLGKQF
d_gene: NA
v_gene: TRBV5-1
abundance: NA

CDR3aa: ASSIPTMIYGYT
d_gene: NA
v_gene: TRBV19
abundance: once

CDR3aa: SVGGLAGPLLGNEQF
d_gene: TRBD2
v_gene: TRBV29-1
abundance: once

CDR3aa: ASSKEEGTDYGYT
d_gene: NA
v_gene: TRBV21-1
abundance: once

CDR3aa: ASSYETSGTDEQF
d_gene: TRBD2
v_gene: TRBV6-5
abundance: NA

CDR3aa: ASSLTFLGDTQY
d_gene: NA
v_gene: TRBV5-1
abundance: NA

CDR3aa: ASSRRGFNGYT
d_gene: NA
v_gene: TRBV10-1
abundance: few

CDR3aa: AVSSHRYDRYGYT
d_gene: NA
v_gene: TRBV19
abundance: NA

CDR3aa: ASSQATWSSNEKLF
d_gene: NA
v_gene: TRBV14
abundance: NA

CDR3aa: ATSRQGYNSPLH
d_gene: NA
v_gene: TRBV15
abundance: NA

CDR3aa: ASSGGLGGYT
d_gene: NA
v_gene: TRBV7-8
abundance: NA

CDR3aa: ASSLGGTRGDEQF
d_gene: NA
v_gene: TRBV7-7
abundance: NA

CDR3aa: ASSRLGEQY
d_gene: NA
v_gene: TRBV7-8
abundance: NA